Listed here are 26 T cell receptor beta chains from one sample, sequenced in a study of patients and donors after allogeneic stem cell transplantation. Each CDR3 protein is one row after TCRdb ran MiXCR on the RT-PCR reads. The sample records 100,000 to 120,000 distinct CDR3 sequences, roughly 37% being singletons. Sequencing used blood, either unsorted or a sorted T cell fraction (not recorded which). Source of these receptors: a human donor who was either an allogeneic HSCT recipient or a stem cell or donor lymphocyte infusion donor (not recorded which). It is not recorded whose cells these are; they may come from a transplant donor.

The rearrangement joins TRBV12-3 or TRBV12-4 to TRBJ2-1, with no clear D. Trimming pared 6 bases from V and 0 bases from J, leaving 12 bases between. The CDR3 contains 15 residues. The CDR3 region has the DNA TGTGCCAGCAGCCTCAGTAGAACCTCCTACAATGAGCAGTTCTTC. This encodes CASSLSRTSYNEQFF.

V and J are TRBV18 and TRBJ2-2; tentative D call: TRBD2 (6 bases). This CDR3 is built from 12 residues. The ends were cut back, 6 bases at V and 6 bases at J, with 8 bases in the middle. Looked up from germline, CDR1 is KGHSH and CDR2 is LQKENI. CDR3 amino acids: CASSPSAGELFF. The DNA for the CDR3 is TGTGCCAGCTCGCCTAGCGCCGGGGAGCTGTTTTTT.

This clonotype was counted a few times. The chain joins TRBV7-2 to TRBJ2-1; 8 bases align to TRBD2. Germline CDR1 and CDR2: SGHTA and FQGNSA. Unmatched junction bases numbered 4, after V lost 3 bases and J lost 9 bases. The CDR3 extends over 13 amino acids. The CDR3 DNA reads TGTGCCAGCAGCTTGTCTAGCGGGTTTGAGCAGTTCTTC. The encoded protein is CASSLSSGFEQFF.

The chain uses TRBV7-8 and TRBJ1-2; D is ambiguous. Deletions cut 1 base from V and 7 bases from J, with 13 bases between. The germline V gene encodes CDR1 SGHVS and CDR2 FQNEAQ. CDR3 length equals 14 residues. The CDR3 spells CASSLGGILGGYTF. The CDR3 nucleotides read TGTGCCAGCAGCTTAGGCGGCATTCTGGGTGGCTACACCTTC.

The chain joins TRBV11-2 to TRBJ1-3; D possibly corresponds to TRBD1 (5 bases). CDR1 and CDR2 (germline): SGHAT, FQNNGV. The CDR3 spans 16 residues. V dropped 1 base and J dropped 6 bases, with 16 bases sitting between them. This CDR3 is CASSLAPGWQPNTIYF. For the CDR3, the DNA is TGTGCCAGCAGCTTAGCTCCAGGGTGGCAACCAAACACCATATATTTT. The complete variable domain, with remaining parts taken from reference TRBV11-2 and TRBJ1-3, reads EAGVAQSPRYKIIEKRQSVAFWCNPISGHATLYWYQQILGQGPKLLIQFQNNGVVDDSQLPKDRFSAERLKGVDSTLKIQPAKLEDSAVYLCASSLAPGWQPNTIYFGEGSWLTVV.

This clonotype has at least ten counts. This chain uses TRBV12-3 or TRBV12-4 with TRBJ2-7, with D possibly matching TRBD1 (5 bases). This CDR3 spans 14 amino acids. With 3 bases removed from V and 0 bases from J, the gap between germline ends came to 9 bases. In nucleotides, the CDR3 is TGTGCCAGCAGTTTTTCAGGGTCCTCCTACGAGCAGTACTTC. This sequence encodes CASSFSGSSYEQYF.

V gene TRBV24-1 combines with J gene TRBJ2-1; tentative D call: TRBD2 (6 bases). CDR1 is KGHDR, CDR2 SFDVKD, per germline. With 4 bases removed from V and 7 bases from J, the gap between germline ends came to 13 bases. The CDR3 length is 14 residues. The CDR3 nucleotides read TGTGCCACCAGTGAAGATCCAGGGAGGAATGAGCAGTTCTTC. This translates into CATSEDPGRNEQFF.

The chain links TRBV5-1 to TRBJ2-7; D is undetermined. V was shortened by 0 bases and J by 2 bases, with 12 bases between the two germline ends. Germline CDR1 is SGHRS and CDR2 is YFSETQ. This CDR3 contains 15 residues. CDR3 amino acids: CASSLAIRPPYEQYF. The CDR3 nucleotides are TGCGCCAGCAGCTTGGCCATCAGACCTCCCTACGAGCAGTACTTC.

In DNA, the CDR3 is TGCGCCAGCAGAGTAGGACCTACCGGGGAGCTGTTTTTT. Its protein is CASRVGPTGELFF. This chain links TRBV5-1 with TRBJ2-2; D is uncertain. The germline gives CDR1 SGHRS, CDR2 YFSETQ. This CDR3 spans 13 amino acids. Trimming cost V 5 bases and J 5 bases, with 10 bases left between them.

Here the CDR3 DNA reads TGTGCCAGCAGTCTAGTACTAGCGGGAGGTTACGAGCAGTACTTC. Translation: CASSLVLAGGYEQYF. The rearrangement uses TRBV27 and TRBJ2-7; 12 bases line up with TRBD2. The CDR3 covers 15 residues. CDR1 is MNHEY and CDR2 is SMNVEV in the germline V gene (reference sequence). The V segment lost 5 bases and the J segment 4 bases; nucleotides outside the gene matches: 6.

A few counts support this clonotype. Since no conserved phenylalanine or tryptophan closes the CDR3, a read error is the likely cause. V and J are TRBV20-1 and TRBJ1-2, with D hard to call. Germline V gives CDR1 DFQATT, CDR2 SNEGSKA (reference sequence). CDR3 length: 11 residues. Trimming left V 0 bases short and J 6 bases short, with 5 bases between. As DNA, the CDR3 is TGCAGTGCTAGAGATGTGGATGGCTACACCTCC. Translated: CSARDVDGYTS.

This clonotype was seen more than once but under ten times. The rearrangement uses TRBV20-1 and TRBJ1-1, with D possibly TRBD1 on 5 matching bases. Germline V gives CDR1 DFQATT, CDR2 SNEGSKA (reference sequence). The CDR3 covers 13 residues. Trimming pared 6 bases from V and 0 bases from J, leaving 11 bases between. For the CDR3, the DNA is TGCAGTGCAACGGGACCGATGAACACTGAAGCTTTCTTT. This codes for CSATGPMNTEAFF.

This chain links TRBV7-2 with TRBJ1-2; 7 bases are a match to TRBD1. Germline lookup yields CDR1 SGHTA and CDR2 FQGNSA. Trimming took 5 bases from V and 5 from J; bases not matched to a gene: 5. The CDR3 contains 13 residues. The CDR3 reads CASSGGQSYGYTF. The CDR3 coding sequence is TGTGCCAGCAGCGGGGGACAGTCATATGGCTACACCTTC.

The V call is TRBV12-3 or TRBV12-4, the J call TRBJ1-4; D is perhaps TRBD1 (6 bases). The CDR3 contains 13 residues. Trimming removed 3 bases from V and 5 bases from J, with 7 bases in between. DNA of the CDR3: TGTGCCAGCAGTTTGCAGGGGAATGAAAAACTGTTTTTT. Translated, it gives CASSLQGNEKLFF.

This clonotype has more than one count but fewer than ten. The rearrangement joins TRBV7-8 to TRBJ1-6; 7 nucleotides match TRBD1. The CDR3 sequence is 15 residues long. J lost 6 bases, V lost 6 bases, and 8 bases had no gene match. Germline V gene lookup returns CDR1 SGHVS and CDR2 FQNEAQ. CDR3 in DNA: TGTGCCAGCAGGCGAGACAGGGAGCCTAATTCACCCCTCCACTTT. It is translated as CASRRDREPNSPLHF.

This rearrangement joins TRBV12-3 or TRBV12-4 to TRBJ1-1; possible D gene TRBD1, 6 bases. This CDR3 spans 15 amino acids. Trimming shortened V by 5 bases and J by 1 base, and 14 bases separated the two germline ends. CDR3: CASSLFGTKNTEAFF. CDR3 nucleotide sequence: TGTGCCAGCAGTCTCTTCGGGACAAAGAACACTGAAGCTTTCTTT.

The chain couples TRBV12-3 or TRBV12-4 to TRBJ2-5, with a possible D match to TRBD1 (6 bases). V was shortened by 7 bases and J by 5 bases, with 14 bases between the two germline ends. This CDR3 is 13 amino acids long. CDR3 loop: CASTRDIWETQYF. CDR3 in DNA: TGTGCCAGCACTCGGGACATCTGGGAGACCCAGTACTTC.

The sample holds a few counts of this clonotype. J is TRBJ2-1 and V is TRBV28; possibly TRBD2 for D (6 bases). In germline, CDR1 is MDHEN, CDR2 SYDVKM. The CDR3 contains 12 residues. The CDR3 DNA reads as TGTGCGATCGGGAGCTCCTACAATGAGCAGTTCTTC. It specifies CAIGSSYNEQFF.

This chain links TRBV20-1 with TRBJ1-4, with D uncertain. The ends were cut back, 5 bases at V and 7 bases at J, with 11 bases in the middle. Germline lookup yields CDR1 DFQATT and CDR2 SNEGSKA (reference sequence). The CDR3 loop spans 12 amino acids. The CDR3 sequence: CSAWERSEKLFF. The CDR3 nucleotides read TGCAGTGCTTGGGAGAGATCTGAAAAACTGTTTTTT.

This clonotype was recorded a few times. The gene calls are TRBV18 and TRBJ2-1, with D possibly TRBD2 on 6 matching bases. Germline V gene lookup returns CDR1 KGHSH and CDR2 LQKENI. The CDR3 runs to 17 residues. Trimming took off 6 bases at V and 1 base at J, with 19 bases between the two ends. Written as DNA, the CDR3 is TGTGCCAGCTCGCTCCAGCGGGCCCGGGGGTCCTACAATGAGCAGTTCTTC. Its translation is CASSLQRARGSYNEQFF.

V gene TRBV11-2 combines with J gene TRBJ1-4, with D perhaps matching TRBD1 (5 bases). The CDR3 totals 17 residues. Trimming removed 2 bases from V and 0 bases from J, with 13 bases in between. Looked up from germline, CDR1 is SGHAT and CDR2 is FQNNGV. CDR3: CASSLRDGRATNEKLFF. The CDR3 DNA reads TGTGCCAGCAGCTTAAGGGACGGACGTGCAACTAATGAAAAACTGTTTTTT.

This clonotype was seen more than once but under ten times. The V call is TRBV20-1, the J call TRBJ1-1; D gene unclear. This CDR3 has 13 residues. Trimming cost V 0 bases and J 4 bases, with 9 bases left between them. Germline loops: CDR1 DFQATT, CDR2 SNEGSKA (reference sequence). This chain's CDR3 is CSARDSGGTEAFF. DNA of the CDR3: TGCAGTGCTAGAGATTCAGGAGGCACTGAAGCTTTCTTT.

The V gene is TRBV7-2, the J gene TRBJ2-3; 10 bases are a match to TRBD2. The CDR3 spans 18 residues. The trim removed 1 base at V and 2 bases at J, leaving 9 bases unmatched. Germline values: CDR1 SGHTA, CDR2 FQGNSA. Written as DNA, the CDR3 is TGTGCCAGCAGCTTAGTGGGGCCTAGCGGGAGCAACACAGATACGCAGTATTTT. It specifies CASSLVGPSGSNTDTQYF.

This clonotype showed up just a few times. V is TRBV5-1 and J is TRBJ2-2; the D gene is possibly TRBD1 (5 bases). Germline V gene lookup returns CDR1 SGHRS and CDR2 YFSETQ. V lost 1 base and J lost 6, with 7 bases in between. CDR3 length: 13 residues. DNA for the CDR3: TGCGCCAGCAGCTTGCTAGGGGCCGGGGAGCTGTTTTTT. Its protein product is CASSLLGAGELFF.

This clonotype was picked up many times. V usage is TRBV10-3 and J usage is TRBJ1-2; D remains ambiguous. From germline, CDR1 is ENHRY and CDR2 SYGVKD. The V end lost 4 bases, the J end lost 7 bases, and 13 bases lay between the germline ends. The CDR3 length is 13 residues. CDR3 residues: CAISGPGAPGYTF. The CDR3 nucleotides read TGTGCCATCAGTGGGCCAGGTGCCCCTGGCTACACCTTC.

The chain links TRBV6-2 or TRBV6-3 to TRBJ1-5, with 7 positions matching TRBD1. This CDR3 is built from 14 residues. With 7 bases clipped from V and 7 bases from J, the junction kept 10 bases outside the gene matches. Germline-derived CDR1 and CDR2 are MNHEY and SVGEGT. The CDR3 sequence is CASTPTGAGQPQHF. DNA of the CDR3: TGTGCCAGCACTCCAACAGGGGCGGGGCAGCCCCAGCATTTT.